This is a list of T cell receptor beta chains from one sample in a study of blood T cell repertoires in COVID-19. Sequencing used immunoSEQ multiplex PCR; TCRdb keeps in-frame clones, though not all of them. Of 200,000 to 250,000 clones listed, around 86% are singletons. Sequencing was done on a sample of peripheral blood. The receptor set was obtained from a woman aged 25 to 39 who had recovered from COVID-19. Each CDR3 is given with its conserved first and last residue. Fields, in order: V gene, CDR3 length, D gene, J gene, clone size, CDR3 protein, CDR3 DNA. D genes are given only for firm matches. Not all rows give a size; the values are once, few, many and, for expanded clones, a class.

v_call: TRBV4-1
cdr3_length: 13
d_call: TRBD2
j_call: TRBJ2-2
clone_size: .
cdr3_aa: CASSRGGTGELFF
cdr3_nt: TGCGCCAGCAGCCGGGGGGGCACCGGGGAGCTGTTTTTT

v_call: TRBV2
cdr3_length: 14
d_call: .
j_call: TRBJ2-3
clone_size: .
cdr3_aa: CASSSRTATGTQYF
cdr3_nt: TGTGCCAGCAGTTCCCGGACTGCAACGGGTACGCAGTATTTT

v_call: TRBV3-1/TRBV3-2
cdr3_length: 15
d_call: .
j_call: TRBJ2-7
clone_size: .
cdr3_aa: CASSQDPLGGYEQYF
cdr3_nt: TGTGCCAGCAGCCAAGACCCGCTCGGGGGCTACGAGCAGTACTTC

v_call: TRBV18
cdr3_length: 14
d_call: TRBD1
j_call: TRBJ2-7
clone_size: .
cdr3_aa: CASSRTGVQGEQYF
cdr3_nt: TGTGCCAGCTCGCGGACAGGTGTCCAAGGCGAGCAGTACTTC

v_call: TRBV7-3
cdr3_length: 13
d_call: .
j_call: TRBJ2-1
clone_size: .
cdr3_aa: CASSPAWGDEQFF
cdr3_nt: TGTGCCAGCAGCCCCGCCTGGGGAGATGAGCAGTTCTTC

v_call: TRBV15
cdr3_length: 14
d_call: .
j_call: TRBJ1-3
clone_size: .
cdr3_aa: CATRLGGSGNTIYF
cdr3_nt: TGTGCCACGCGACTGGGAGGATCTGGAAACACCATATATTTT

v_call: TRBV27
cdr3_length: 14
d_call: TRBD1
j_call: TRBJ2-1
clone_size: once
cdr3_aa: CASAGTVFYNEQFF
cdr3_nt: TGTGCCAGCGCAGGGACAGTTTTTTACAATGAGCAGTTCTTC

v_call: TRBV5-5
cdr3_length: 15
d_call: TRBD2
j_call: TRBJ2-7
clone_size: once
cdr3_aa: CASSSPSGFSYEQYF
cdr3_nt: TGTGCCAGCAGCTCACCTAGCGGCTTCTCCTACGAGCAGTACTTC

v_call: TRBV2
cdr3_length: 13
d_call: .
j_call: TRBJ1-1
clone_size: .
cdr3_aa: CASTASRNTEAFF
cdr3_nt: TGTGCCAGCACCGCGTCGAGGAACACTGAAGCTTTCTTT

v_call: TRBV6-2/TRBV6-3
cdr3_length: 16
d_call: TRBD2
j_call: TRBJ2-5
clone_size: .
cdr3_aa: CASNPWLAGGGETQYF
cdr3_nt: TGTGCCAGCAACCCGTGGCTAGCGGGGGGAGGAGAGACCCAGTACTTC

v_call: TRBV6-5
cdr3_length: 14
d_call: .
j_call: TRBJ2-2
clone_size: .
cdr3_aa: CASSYSRVSGELFF
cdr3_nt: TGTGCCAGCAGTTACAGCAGGGTGAGCGGGGAGCTGTTTTTT

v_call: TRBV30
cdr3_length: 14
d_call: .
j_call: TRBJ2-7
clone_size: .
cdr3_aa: CAWSRDMILYEQYF
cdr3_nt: TGTGCCTGGAGTCGGGACATGATCCTCTACGAGCAGTACTTC

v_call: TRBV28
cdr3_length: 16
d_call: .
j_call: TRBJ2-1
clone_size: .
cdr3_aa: CASSRTQGLEATKRVF
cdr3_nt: TGTGCCAGCAGCCGGACTCAGGGGTTGGAGGCTACAAAGAGGGTCTTC

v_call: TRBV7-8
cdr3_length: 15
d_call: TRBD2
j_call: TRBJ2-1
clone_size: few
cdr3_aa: CASSLGLAGNNEQFF
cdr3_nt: TGTGCCAGCAGCTTAGGACTAGCGGGGAACAATGAGCAGTTCTTC

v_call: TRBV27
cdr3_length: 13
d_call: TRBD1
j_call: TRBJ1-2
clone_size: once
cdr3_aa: CASSLQGARGYTF
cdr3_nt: TGTGCCAGCAGTTTACAGGGGGCGAGGGGCTACACCTTC

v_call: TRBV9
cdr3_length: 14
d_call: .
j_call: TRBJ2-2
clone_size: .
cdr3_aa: CASSVAPGIGELFF
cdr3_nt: TGTGCCAGCAGCGTAGCTCCAGGGATCGGGGAGCTGTTTTTT

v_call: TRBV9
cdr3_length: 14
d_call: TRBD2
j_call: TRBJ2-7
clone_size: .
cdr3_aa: CASSVAGGPYEQYF
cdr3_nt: TGTGCCAGCAGCGTAGCGGGGGGGCCCTACGAGCAGTACTTC

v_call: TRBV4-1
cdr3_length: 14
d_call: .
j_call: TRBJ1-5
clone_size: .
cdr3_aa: CASSQLSGNQPQHF
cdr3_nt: TGCGCCAGCAGCCAACTCTCAGGGAATCAGCCCCAGCATTTT

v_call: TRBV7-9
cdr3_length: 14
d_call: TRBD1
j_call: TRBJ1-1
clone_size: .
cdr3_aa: CASSPGTGDTEAFF
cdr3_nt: TGTGCCAGCAGCCCCGGAACAGGGGACACTGAAGCTTTCTTT

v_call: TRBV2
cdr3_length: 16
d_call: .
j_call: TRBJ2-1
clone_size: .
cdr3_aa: CASLDTRTLSYNEQFF
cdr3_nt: TGTGCCAGCTTAGATACTAGGACTCTTTCCTACAATGAGCAGTTCTTC

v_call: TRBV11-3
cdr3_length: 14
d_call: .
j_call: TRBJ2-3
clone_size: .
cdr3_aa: CASSLRGYPDTQYF
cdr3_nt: TGTGCCAGCAGCTTACGGGGTTACCCAGATACGCAGTATTTT

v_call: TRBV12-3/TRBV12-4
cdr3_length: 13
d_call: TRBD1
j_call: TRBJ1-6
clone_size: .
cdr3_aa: CASSPGGNSPLHF
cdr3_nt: TGTGCCAGCAGCCCAGGGGGTAATTCACCCCTCCACTTT

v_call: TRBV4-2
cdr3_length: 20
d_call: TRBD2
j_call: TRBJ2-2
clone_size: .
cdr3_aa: CASSLSIGVSGEPNTGELFF
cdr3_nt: TGTGCCAGCAGTCTCTCAATCGGGGTTAGCGGGGAACCGAACACCGGGGAGCTGTTTTTT

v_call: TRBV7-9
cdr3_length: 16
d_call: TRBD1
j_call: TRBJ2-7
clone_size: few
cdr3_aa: CASSHIPGQTIYEQYF
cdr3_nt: TGTGCCAGCAGCCACATACCGGGACAGACGATCTACGAGCAGTACTTC

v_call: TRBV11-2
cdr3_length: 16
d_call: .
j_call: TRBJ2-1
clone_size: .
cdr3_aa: CASSHERGSSYNEQFF
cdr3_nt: TGTGCCAGCAGCCATGAGAGAGGAAGCTCCTACAATGAGCAGTTCTTC

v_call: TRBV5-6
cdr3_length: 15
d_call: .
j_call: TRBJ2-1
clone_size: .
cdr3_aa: CASSLWRPSYNEQFF
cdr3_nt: TGTGCCAGCAGCTTGTGGCGGCCCTCCTACAATGAGCAGTTCTTC

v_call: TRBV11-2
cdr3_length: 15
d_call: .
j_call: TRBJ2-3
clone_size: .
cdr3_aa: CASSLGLVTTDTQYF
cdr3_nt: TGTGCCAGCAGCTTAGGTCTAGTAACGACAGATACGCAGTATTTT

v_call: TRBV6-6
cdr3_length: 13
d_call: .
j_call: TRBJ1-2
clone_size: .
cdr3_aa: CASSIDRFYGYTF
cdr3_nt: TGTGCCAGCAGTATCGACAGGTTCTATGGCTACACCTTC

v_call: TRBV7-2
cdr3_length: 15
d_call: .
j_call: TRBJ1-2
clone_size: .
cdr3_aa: CASSPRRQPDYGYTF
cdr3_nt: TGTGCCAGCAGCCCCCGCCGACAGCCGGACTATGGCTACACCTTC

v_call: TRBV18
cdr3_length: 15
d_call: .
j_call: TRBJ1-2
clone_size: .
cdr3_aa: CASSPTPDTSYDYTF
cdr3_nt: TGTGCCAGCTCACCGACCCCCGACACGTCCTATGACTACACCTTC

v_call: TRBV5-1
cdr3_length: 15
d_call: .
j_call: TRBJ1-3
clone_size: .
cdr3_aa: CASSLGLRVLNTIYF
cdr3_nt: TGCGCCAGCAGCTTAGGTTTGAGGGTCTTAAACACCATATATTTT

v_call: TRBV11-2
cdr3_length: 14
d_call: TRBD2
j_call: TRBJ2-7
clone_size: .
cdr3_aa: CASSLTSDGYEQYF
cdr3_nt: TGTGCCAGCAGCTTGACTAGCGATGGCTACGAGCAGTACTTC

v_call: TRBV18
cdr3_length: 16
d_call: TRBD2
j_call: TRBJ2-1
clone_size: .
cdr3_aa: CASSPPGTRVYNEQFF
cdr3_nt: TGTGCCAGCTCACCACCAGGGACTAGAGTTTACAATGAGCAGTTCTTC

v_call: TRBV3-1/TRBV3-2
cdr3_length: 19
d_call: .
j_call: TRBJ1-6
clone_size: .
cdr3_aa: CASSPSRHREMPYNSPLHF
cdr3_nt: TGTGCCAGCAGCCCATCACGGCACAGGGAGATGCCCTATAATTCACCCCTCCACTTT

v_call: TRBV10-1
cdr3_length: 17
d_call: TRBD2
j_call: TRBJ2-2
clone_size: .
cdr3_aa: CASSDGASGGNTGELFF
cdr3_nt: TGCGCCAGCAGTGATGGCGCTAGCGGGGGGAACACCGGGGAGCTGTTTTTT

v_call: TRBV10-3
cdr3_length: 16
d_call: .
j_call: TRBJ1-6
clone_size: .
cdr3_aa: CAISEGAGDYGSPLHF
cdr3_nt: TGTGCCATCAGTGAAGGGGCAGGGGATTATGGTTCACCCCTCCACTTT

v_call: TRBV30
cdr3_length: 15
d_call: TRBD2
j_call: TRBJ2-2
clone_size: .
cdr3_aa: CAWDGTSGHTGELFF
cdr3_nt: TGTGCCTGGGACGGGACTAGCGGTCACACCGGGGAGCTGTTTTTT